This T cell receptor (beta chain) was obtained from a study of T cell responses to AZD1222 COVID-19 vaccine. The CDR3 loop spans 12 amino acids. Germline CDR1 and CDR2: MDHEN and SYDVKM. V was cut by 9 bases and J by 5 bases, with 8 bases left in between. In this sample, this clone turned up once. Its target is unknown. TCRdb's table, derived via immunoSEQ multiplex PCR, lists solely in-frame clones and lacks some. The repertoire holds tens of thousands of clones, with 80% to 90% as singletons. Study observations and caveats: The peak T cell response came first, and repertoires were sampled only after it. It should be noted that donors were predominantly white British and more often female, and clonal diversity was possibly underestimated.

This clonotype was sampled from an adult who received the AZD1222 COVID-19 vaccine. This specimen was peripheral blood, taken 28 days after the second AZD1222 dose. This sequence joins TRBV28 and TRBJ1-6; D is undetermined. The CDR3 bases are TGTGCCAGTGAACAGAATAATTCACCCCTCCACTTT. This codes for CASEQNNSPLHF.